This TCR beta chain was sequenced during a study of blood T cell repertoires in COVID-19. The repertoire was sequenced with immunoSEQ multiplex PCR; TCRdb's copy has only in-frame clones and lacks some. This table has about 100,000 clones, around nine tenths appearing once. The sequence came from a woman aged 80 or over with acute or convalescent COVID-19. Sequenced material: peripheral blood.

CDR3 protein: CASSLGQGVTYEQYF. CDR3 sequence (DNA): TGTGCCAGCAGCTTGGGACAGGGGGTAACCTACGAGCAGTACTTC. This sequence joins TRBV5-6 and TRBJ2-7, with TRBD1 matching 9 bases. V lost 0 bases and J lost 2; bases outside the gene matches: 3. Germline values: CDR1 SGHDT, CDR2 YYEEEE. This CDR3 has 15 amino acids.